The T cell receptor (beta chain) described here comes from a study of T cell responses to AZD1222 COVID-19 vaccine. Regarding the study as a whole: Unmutated variant regions are reportedly the target of nearly half of TCRs that are spike-specific.

Trimming took off 7 bases at V and 4 bases at J, with 10 bases between the two ends. The CDR3 totals 13 residues. Germline V gives CDR1 LNHDA, CDR2 SQIVND (reference sequence). Worth noting for this clone: Its antigen is not known.

Method: immunoSEQ multiplex PCR; TCRdb's copy keeps in-frame clones and lacks some. The sample lists some 130,000 clones, over 85% occurring once. This TCR was recovered from an adult in good health. The gene calls are TRBV19 and TRBJ2-2; TRBD1 might be the D (5 bases). The starting material was peripheral blood, obtained on day 0 of AZD1222 vaccination. CDR3 region: CASMGRPTGELFF. CDR3 coding DNA: TGTGCCAGTATGGGGCGGCCCACCGGGGAGCTGTTTTTT. Filled out from reference TRBV19 and TRBJ2-2, the complete variable domain reads DGGITQSPKYLFRKEGQNVTLSCEQNLNHDAMYWYRQDPGQGLRLIYYSQIVNDFQKGDIAEGYSVSREKKESFPLTVTSAQKNPTAFYLCASMGRPTGELFFGEGSRLTVL.